The TCR beta chain under discussion was sequenced for a study of OX40 agonist ivuxolimab in advanced cancers. On the study more broadly: In this cohort, patients received ivuxolimab, an agonistic anti-OX40 (CD134) antibody. Ivuxolimab, which patients received intravenously every 2 weeks, was dosed at 0.01 to 10 mg/kg.

General study findings and limits: Patients who responded partially at 0.1-3.0 mg/kg showed clonal expansion ranking among the lowest.

The timepoints at which blood was sampled were baseline, cycle 4 day 1, and cycle 7 day 1. Libraries were prepared by immunoSEQ multiplex PCR; TCRdb keeps only in-frame clonotypes and omits some of them. There are 71,000 or so clones in the sample; 80% occur only once, and about 8.2% lies in the top ten. Comments on this clone: Its matching antigen is unknown.

Trimming removed 1 base from V and 0 bases from J, with 10 bases in between. The CDR3 runs to 15 residues. Germline V gene lookup returns CDR1 LGHNA and CDR2 YNFKEQ. This sample comprised CD4+ or CD8+ T cells sorted from blood, obtained in a trial of the OX40 agonist ivuxolimab. The clonotype comes from an adult with an advanced solid tumor such as melanoma, head and neck, liver or kidney cancer. The chain uses TRBV4-2 and TRBJ2-7, with D tentatively TRBD1 or TRBD2 (5 bases each). CDR3 region: CASSQGPGSSYEQYF. The CDR3 nucleotides are TGTGCCAGCAGCCAAGGTCCAGGGAGCTCCTACGAGCAGTACTTC.